The 28 T cell receptor beta chains listed next were all sequenced from one sample in a study of regulatory T cells in long-lasting Graves disease. Building of the TCR beta libraries involved iRepertoire HTBI primers and Arm-PCR of CDR3 regions. TCRdb used MiXCR to reprocess the multiplex PCR reads, holding one entry per CDR3 protein. This table holds roughly 450,000 distinct CDR3 sequences, 23% found once. Noted time point: persistent/refractory GD, antithyroid drugs over 5 years with positive TRAb. Construction of the TCR library relied on RNA isolated from PBMCs. Specimen: peripheral blood mononuclear cells (PBMCs), collected when the disease was refractory, from a patient treated with antithyroid drugs. Receptors were obtained from a female donor with Graves disease.

The V call is TRBV5-5, the J call TRBJ1-1; 8 bases are shared with TRBD1. Unmatched junction bases numbered 7, after V lost 3 bases and J lost 0 bases. There are 16 residues in the CDR3. Germline V gives CDR1 SGHKS, CDR2 YYEKEE (reference sequence). The CDR3, as DNA: TGTGCCAGCAGCTCGTCGGGACAGGTTATGAACACTGAAGCTTTCTTT. Translated: CASSSSGQVMNTEAFF.

This clonotype was counted at least ten times. The chain is built from TRBV7-9 and TRBJ2-7; no firm D call. This CDR3 region has 12 residues. Trimming left V 0 bases short and J 3 bases short, with 3 bases between. Germline V CDR1 and CDR2: SEHNR, FQNEAQ (reference sequence). In DNA, the CDR3 is TGTGCCAGCAGCTTAGCGCACTACGAGCAGTACTTC. Its translation is CASSLAHYEQYF.

This sequence joins TRBV20-1 and TRBJ2-7; 12 nucleotides align to TRBD1. This CDR3 spans 14 amino acids. J lost 4 bases, V lost 3 bases, and 4 bases had no gene match. CDR1 is DFQATT and CDR2 is SNEGSKA in the germline V gene (reference sequence). In DNA, the CDR3 is TGCAGTGCTAGGGGACAGGGGGCGGGATACGAGCAGTACTTC. Protein product: CSARGQGAGYEQYF.

About this clonotype: A much more abundant neighbour one base away suggests this may be a read error. The chain is built from TRBV19 and TRBJ2-1; 10 bases agree with TRBD2. Germline CDR1 LNHDA, CDR2 SQIVND (reference sequence). J gave up 12 bases and V 4 bases, and 12 bases lay outside the gene matches. The CDR3 sequence is 15 residues long. The DNA for the CDR3 is TGTGCCAGTAGTAAACCTAGCGGGAGTATCTATGGGCAGTTCTTC. This encodes CASSKPSGSIYGQFF. Together with reference TRBV19 and TRBJ2-1, the CDR3 gives the full variable domain: DGGITQSPKYLFRKEGQNVTLSCEQNLNHDAMYWYRQDPGQGLRLIYYSQIVNDFQKGDIAEGYSVSREKKESFPLTVTSAQKNPTAFYLCASSKPSGSIYGQFFGPGTRLTVL.

V usage is TRBV30 and J usage is TRBJ1-1; D gene uncertain. This CDR3 region has 11 residues. Trimming removed 1 base at V and 7 bases at J, with 7 bases between. The germline V gene encodes CDR1 GTSNPN and CDR2 SVGIG (reference sequence). DNA for the CDR3: TGTGCCTGGAGTGGCAGCAATGAAGCTTTCTTT. Protein product: CAWSGSNEAFF.

This clonotype was counted ten times or more. The chain carries TRBV2 and TRBJ2-5; 7 nucleotides match TRBD2. V was clipped by 8 bases and J by 5 bases; unmatched bases: 17. CDR3 length: 16 residues. From germline, CDR1 is SNHLY and CDR2 FYNNEI. The CDR3 is CASSGGAGTTLETQYF. As DNA, the CDR3 is TGTGCCAGCTCGGGTGGAGCGGGGACTACTCTCGAGACCCAGTACTTC.

J is TRBJ2-5 and V is TRBV15; 9 positions match TRBD2. This CDR3 spans 15 amino acids. Germline CDR1 and CDR2: LNHNV and YYDKDF (reference sequence). Losses at the gene ends were 1 base for V and 5 bases for J; bases not matched to a gene: 5. The CDR3 coding sequence is TGTGCCACCAGCAGAGGAGCTAGCGGGGTGGAGACCCAGTACTTC. Translation: CATSRGASGVETQYF.

The chain links TRBV29-1 to TRBJ1-1; TRBD1 aligns across 8 bases. V shed 6 bases and J 4 bases; nucleotides not matched to a gene: 4. This CDR3 comprises 12 residues. Per germline, CDR1 SQVTM and CDR2 ANQGSEA. Here the CDR3 DNA reads TGCAGCGTGCGACAGGGGTTCACTGAAGCTTTCTTT. It is translated as CSVRQGFTEAFF.

V is TRBV20-1 and J is TRBJ2-5, with D perhaps matching TRBD2 (6 bases). CDR3 length equals 12 residues. Germline V gives CDR1 DFQATT, CDR2 SNEGSKA (reference sequence). Trimming stripped 3 bases from V and 7 bases from J, with 12 bases between. The CDR3, as DNA: TGCAGTGCTAGGTGGGACGGGGGGACCCAGTACTTC. Its translation: CSARWDGGTQYF.

V gene TRBV4-1 combines with J gene TRBJ2-5; D remains unclear. Germline loops: CDR1 MGHRA, CDR2 YSYEKL. This CDR3 region has 16 residues. The V end lost 5 bases, the J end lost 5 bases, and 21 bases lay between the germline ends. As DNA, the CDR3 is TGCGCCAGCAGCTCCATCCCCAACTCTAGAGACGAGACCCAGTACTTC. Translating gives CASSSIPNSRDETQYF.

This clonotype was seen many times. CDR3 sequence reads: CASSPGRYWGNNQPQHF. In DNA, the CDR3 is TGTGCCAGCAGCCCCGGACGGTATTGGGGGAACAATCAGCCCCAGCATTTT. This chain connects TRBV7-2 to TRBJ1-5; D might be TRBD1 (5 bases). CDR3 length: 17 residues. The germline V gene encodes CDR1 SGHTA and CDR2 FQGNSA. The V and J ends lost 5 bases and 3 bases respectively, with 20 bases between them.

J is TRBJ1-5 and V is TRBV19; 9 bases map to TRBD1. Per germline, CDR1 LNHDA and CDR2 SQIVND (reference sequence). V lost 5 bases to trimming and J lost 2 bases; unmatched junction nucleotides: 16. The CDR3 runs 19 residues. CDR3 nucleotides: TGTGCCAGTAGTGTGAGACAACCGACAGGGGGGCTGCGCAATCAGCCCCAGCATTTT. It specifies CASSVRQPTGGLRNQPQHF.

In this sample, this clonotype turned up a few times. Germline is not matched at one junction end, which may reflect a read error. The chain carries TRBV25-1 and TRBJ1-1; 7 nucleotides line up with TRBD1. The CDR3 is 16 amino acids. Germline-derived CDR1 and CDR2 are MGHDK and SYGVNS. The CDR3 bases are TGTGCCAGCAGTGAGGGAGGGGGCCCCTTGAATACTGAAGCTTTCTTT. This translates into CASSEGGGPLNTEAFF.

This clonotype was counted ten times or more. The CDR3 spells CASSLLVAGTAQETQYF. For the CDR3, the DNA is TGTGCCAGCAGCTTATTAGTGGCAGGGACAGCCCAAGAGACCCAGTACTTC. The rearrangement uses TRBV7-8 and TRBJ2-5; 7 bases are shared with TRBD1. The CDR3 spans 17 residues. J was trimmed by 1 base and V by 2 bases; bases with no gene match: 10. Germline-derived CDR1 and CDR2 are SGHVS and FQNEAQ.

Remarks on this clonotype: A read error is possible here, since a much larger clone lies one base away. This chain links TRBV10-3 with TRBJ1-2; D unresolved. The CDR3 is made up of 15 amino acids. From germline, CDR1 is ENHRY and CDR2 SYGVKD. The CDR3 here is CAFSDSFSELRGYTF. The CDR3 bases are TGTGCCTTCAGTGACTCCTTTTCCGAACTCCGTGGCTACACCTTC.

This clonotype was detected only a few times. The DNA of the CDR3 is TGTGCCAACATGAGTACAACTGCCGGGGAGCTGTTTTTT. Amino acids: CANMSTTAGELFF. This chain links TRBV7-2 with TRBJ2-2; D is unclear. Looked up from germline, CDR1 is SGHTA and CDR2 is FQGNSA. The CDR3 covers 13 residues. Trimming stripped 10 bases from V and 6 bases from J, with 15 bases between.

This clonotype was found a few times. The gene calls are TRBV9 and TRBJ2-7; 8 bases align to TRBD2. There are 16 residues in the CDR3. Germline CDR1 SGDLS, CDR2 YYNGEE. V shed 5 bases, J shed 3 bases, and the junction held 13 bases outside the gene matches. The DNA of the CDR3 is TGTGCCAGCAGTCCTTTCAGGACTAGCTCCCGCTACGAGCAGTACTTC. Its protein product is CASSPFRTSSRYEQYF.

With regard to this clonotype: A much bigger clone sits one base away, suggesting this may be a read error. The V and J genes are TRBV6-1 and TRBJ2-5; 8 bases are shared with TRBD2. Germline-derived CDR1 and CDR2 are MNHNS and SASEGT. The CDR3 is 15 residues long. The CDR3 region has the DNA TGTACCAGCAGTCCAAGACAGGAGCGGGGGAAGACCCAGTACTTC. This encodes CTSSPRQERGKTQYF.

This clonotype was recorded at least ten times. This chain connects TRBV2 to TRBJ2-4; D may be TRBD1 (5 bases). Trimming took off 2 bases at V and 2 bases at J, with 7 bases between the two ends. Germline loops: CDR1 SNHLY, CDR2 FYNNEI. The CDR3 has 14 amino acids. The CDR3, as DNA: TGTGCCAGCAGTGAAAGGGGAACCAAAAACATTCAGTACTTC. Protein sequence: CASSERGTKNIQYF.

The chain uses TRBV7-2 and TRBJ2-7; 9 bases fit TRBD2. This CDR3 comprises 14 residues. Germline V gives CDR1 SGHTA, CDR2 FQGNSA. V shed 5 bases, J shed 7 bases, and the junction held 9 bases outside the gene matches. Written as DNA, the CDR3 is TGTGCCAGCAGCCGTAGCGGGAGTGCGCGGGAGCAGTACTTC. This codes for CASSRSGSAREQYF.

This clonotype turned up a few times. The V call is TRBV24-1, the J call TRBJ2-7, with a weak D call TRBD1 (6 bases). V gave up 9 bases and J gave up 7 bases, with 18 bases separating them. Germline values: CDR1 KGHDR, CDR2 SFDVKD. This CDR3 region has 13 residues. The CDR3 nucleotides read TGTGCCACCCAGGGGTCCGGATTTGGGGAGCAGTACTTC. It yields the protein CATQGSGFGEQYF.

V is TRBV19 and J is TRBJ2-4; perhaps TRBD1 as D (5 bases). Trimming removed 10 bases at V and 0 bases at J, with 19 bases between. The CDR3 sequence is 16 residues long. Germline lookup yields CDR1 LNHDA and CDR2 SQIVND (reference sequence). The CDR3 loop reads CATSVGQRIAKNIQYF. The DNA of the CDR3 is TGTGCCACATCGGTGGGGCAGAGGATAGCCAAAAACATTCAGTACTTC. The full variable domain, with the rest looked up from reference TRBV19 and TRBJ2-4, is DGGITQSPKYLFRKEGQNVTLSCEQNLNHDAMYWYRQDPGQGLRLIYYSQIVNDFQKGDIAEGYSVSREKKESFPLTVTSAQKNPTAFYLCATSVGQRIAKNIQYFGAGTRLSVL.

This chain connects TRBV6-1 to TRBJ2-7; 7 bases are a match to TRBD2. The CDR3 totals 15 residues. Unmatched junction bases numbered 15, after V lost 7 bases and J lost 6 bases. The germline V gene encodes CDR1 MNHNS and CDR2 SASEGT. The CDR3 reads CASTTARDYPSEQYF. CDR3 bases: TGTGCCAGCACAACCGCCCGGGACTATCCCAGCGAGCAGTACTTC.

This clonotype was seen a handful of times. V and J are TRBV18 and TRBJ2-7, with 11 positions matching TRBD2. The CDR3 consists of 16 residues. CDR1 and CDR2 (germline): KGHSH, LQKENI. The ends lost 1 base at V and 6 bases at J; junction bases unmatched: 8. The CDR3 protein is CASSPLGLAGGGEQYF. The CDR3 bases are TGTGCCAGCTCACCACTCGGCCTAGCGGGAGGAGGCGAGCAGTACTTC.

This clonotype has more than one count but fewer than ten. V is TRBV29-1 and J is TRBJ1-1; TRBD1 might be the D (5 bases). Trimming pared 4 bases from V and 5 bases from J, leaving 14 bases between. There are 13 residues in the CDR3. CDR1 is SQVTM, CDR2 ANQGSEA, per germline. CDR3 DNA sequence: TGCAGCGTTGTTAGGCAGGGCGGTACTGAAGCTTTCTTT. Its protein is CSVVRQGGTEAFF.

As for this clonotype: One end of the junction varies from germline; a read error may be responsible. The gene calls are TRBV20-1 and TRBJ2-5; a weak D match, TRBD1 (5 bases). Germline V gene sequence: CDR1 DFQATT, CDR2 SNEGSKA (reference sequence). The CDR3 consists of 16 residues. In nucleotides, the CDR3 is TGCAGTGCTAGAGATGACCGCAGGGTGGAGAAAGAGACTCAGTACTTC. Protein sequence: CSARDDRRVEKETQYF.

This clonotype has a handful of counts. The CDR3 bases are TGTGCCAGCAGTGAATATGGTCAGGGGAACACTGAAGCTTTCTTT. Its protein product is CASSEYGQGNTEAFF. This rearrangement joins TRBV25-1 to TRBJ1-1; possible D gene TRBD1, 5 bases. The CDR3 is 15 residues long. CDR1 and CDR2 (germline): MGHDK, SYGVNS. Trimming cost V 0 bases and J 1 base, with 9 bases left between them.

At least ten counts were recorded for this clonotype. The chain employs TRBV20-1 and TRBJ1-1, with D perhaps matching TRBD1 (5 bases). The germline V and J ends were trimmed by 6 bases and 1 base, with 15 bases remaining between them. This CDR3 has 14 amino acids. CDR1 and CDR2 (germline): DFQATT, SNEGSKA (reference sequence). Written as DNA, the CDR3 is TGCAGTGCGCCATACGGAGGGGCGAACACTGAAGCTTTCTTT. Protein product: CSAPYGGANTEAFF.